These 15 T cell receptor beta chains originate from one sample sequenced in a study of CD8+CD57+ T cells in acquired aplastic anemia. TCR beta VDJ and CDR3 were profiled, and genomic DNA was the template. A single record per CDR3 protein comes from TCRdb applying MiXCR to the reads. The table shows around 140,000 distinct CDR3 sequences, with 41% occurring only once. The specimen sequenced was sorted CD4+, CD8+, or CD8+CD57+ T cells (not recorded which) from PBMCs. These receptors were obtained from a human donor in good health, serving as a control.

This clonotype was observed at least ten times. The rearrangement joins TRBV24-1 to TRBJ2-3; D is uncertain. The V end was cut by 4 bases, the J end by 0 bases, with 7 bases between. Germline-derived CDR1 and CDR2 are KGHDR and SFDVKD. The CDR3 spans 14 residues. The CDR3 bases are TGTGCCACCAGTGACCGTGAGAGCACAGATACGCAGTATTTT. It translates to CATSDRESTDTQYF.

The genes are TRBV7-8 and TRBJ1-4; possible D gene TRBD1, 6 bases. Trimming removed 10 bases at V and 8 bases at J, with 11 bases between. Germline V gene lookup returns CDR1 SGHVS and CDR2 FQNEAQ. This CDR3 spans 11 amino acids. CDR3 DNA: TGTGCCACCCACAGGGCCGAAAAACTGTTTTTT. This encodes CATHRAEKLFF.

This clonotype was recorded many times. This chain links TRBV7-8 with TRBJ1-1; TRBD1 aligns across 8 bases. Germline CDR1 reads SGHVS; CDR2 reads FQNEAQ. Unmatched junction bases numbered 10, after V lost 5 bases and J lost 2 bases. The CDR3 has 16 amino acids. The CDR3 DNA is TGTGCCAGCAGCCCAGGGGGCGTGAGGACAAACACTGAAGCTTTCTTT. This encodes CASSPGGVRTNTEAFF.

This clonotype was picked up a small number of times. This chain connects TRBV3-1 to TRBJ2-7; 9 positions match TRBD1. V shed 4 bases, J shed 1 base, and the junction held 20 bases outside the gene matches. The CDR3 length is 20 residues. Germline V gives CDR1 LGHDT, CDR2 YNNKEL (reference sequence). Here the CDR3 DNA reads TGTGCCAGCAGCCGAAGTCGGCTAGACAGGGGGTCCGCTCGGTCCTACGAGCAGTACTTC. Its protein product is CASSRSRLDRGSARSYEQYF.

V and J are TRBV25-1 and TRBJ2-7; D might be TRBD2 (6 bases). CDR1 and CDR2 (germline): MGHDK, SYGVNS. V lost 8 bases, J lost 1 base, and 9 bases lay in between. The CDR3 spans 12 residues. The CDR3 sequence: CASPRGSYEQYF. The CDR3 nucleotides read TGTGCCAGCCCCCGGGGGTCCTACGAGCAGTACTTC.

In the case of this clonotype: Possible read error: a much larger clone is one base away. The CDR3 coding sequence is TGTGCCAGCAGCTCCGGGACAGGGCCCTACGAGCAGTACTTC. Translated: CASSSGTGPYEQYF. This chain links TRBV2 with TRBJ2-7; 9 positions agree with TRBD1. V shed 6 bases and J 2 bases; nucleotides not matched to a gene: 5. The germline V gene has CDR1 SNHLY and CDR2 FYNNEI. This CDR3 has 14 amino acids.

This clonotype has at least ten counts. The chain recombines TRBV6-1 with TRBJ1-6; D not certain. Trimming cost V 5 bases and J 13 bases, with 15 bases left between them. CDR1 MNHNS and CDR2 SASEGT come from the germline V gene. This CDR3 has 13 residues. The CDR3 DNA sequence: TGTGCCAGCAGTCCAGCGGGTGGTAGGCCCCTCCACTTT. Encoded protein: CASSPAGGRPLHF.

This chain's CDR3 is CASSPRGQGVYGYTF. The CDR3 DNA is TGTGCCAGCAGCCCGCGGGGACAGGGCGTATATGGCTACACCTTC. The chain links TRBV7-9 to TRBJ1-2, with 9 positions matching TRBD1. V was pared by 5 bases and J by 5 bases, with 9 bases of the junction left unmatched. Germline lookup yields CDR1 SEHNR and CDR2 FQNEAQ (reference sequence). This CDR3 spans 15 amino acids.

Many counts were recorded for this clonotype. This chain links TRBV9 with TRBJ2-5, with TRBD2 identical over 7 bases. Germline lookup yields CDR1 SGDLS and CDR2 YYNGEE. Trimming cost V 3 bases and J 4 bases; bases outside gene matches: 0. The CDR3 spans 12 residues. DNA for the CDR3: TGTGCCAGCAGCGGGGGGGGAGAGACCCAGTACTTC. It translates to CASSGGGETQYF.

This clonotype was seen many times. The genes are TRBV4-2 and TRBJ2-5, with D uncertain. The CDR3 has 13 residues. Deletions cut 3 bases from V and 5 bases from J, with 10 bases between. CDR1 LGHNA and CDR2 YNFKEQ come from the germline V gene. The CDR3 is CASSQYDGETQYF. DNA for the CDR3: TGTGCCAGCAGCCAGTACGATGGGGAGACCCAGTACTTC.

This clonotype was picked up many times. V is TRBV5-4 and J is TRBJ2-7; a possible D gene is TRBD1 (6 bases). The CDR3 runs to 12 residues. The germline CDR1 and CDR2 sequences are SGHNT and YYREEE (reference sequence). V lost 4 bases and J lost 6, with 11 bases in between. The CDR3: CASSKDRAEQYF. The DNA for the CDR3 is TGTGCCAGCAGCAAGGACAGAGCCGAGCAGTACTTC.

This clonotype has at least ten counts. The chain couples TRBV2 to TRBJ1-1; TRBD1 might be the D (5 bases). The V gene's germline CDR1 is SNHLY and CDR2 FYNNEI. The CDR3 consists of 15 residues. With 8 bases removed from V and 5 bases from J, the gap between germline ends came to 21 bases. CDR3 bases: TGTGCCAGCGGATTGGAGGGGCGCTTTGTGACTGAAGCTTTCTTT. Its translation: CASGLEGRFVTEAFF. Combining the CDR3 with reference TRBV2 and TRBJ1-1 gives the whole variable domain EPEVTQTPSHQVTQMGQEVILRCVPISNHLYFYWYRQILGQKVEFLVSFYNNEISEKSEIFDDQFSVERPDGSNFTLKIRSTKLEDSAMYFCASGLEGRFVTEAFFGQGTRLTVV.

The rearrangement joins TRBV7-6 to TRBJ1-3, with 7 bases matching TRBD1. The germline V gene encodes CDR1 SGHVS and CDR2 FNYEAQ. CDR3 length equals 16 residues. The ends lost 4 bases at V and 0 bases at J; junction bases unmatched: 6. The CDR3: CASSSTGVPSGNTIYF. The CDR3 region has the DNA TGTGCCAGCAGCTCAACAGGGGTGCCCTCTGGAAACACCATATATTTT. The full variable domain, its missing parts supplied by reference TRBV7-6 and TRBJ1-3, is GAGVSQSPRYKVTKRGQDVALRCDPISGHVSLYWYRQALGQGPEFLTYFNYEAQQDKSGLPNDRFSAERPEGSISTLTIQRTEQRDSAMYRCASSSTGVPSGNTIYFGEGSWLTVV.

The chain is built from TRBV20-1 and TRBJ2-1; 9 nucleotides align to TRBD2. In germline, CDR1 is DFQATT, CDR2 SNEGSKA (reference sequence). This CDR3 is 14 amino acids long. The ends lost 3 bases at V and 7 bases at J; junction bases unmatched: 7. The CDR3 here is CSASGAGGINEQFF. CDR3 in DNA: TGCAGTGCTAGCGGGGCGGGGGGGATTAATGAGCAGTTCTTC.

This clonotype showed up many times. The rearrangement uses TRBV20-1 and TRBJ2-2; the D gene could be TRBD1 or TRBD2 (5 bases each). V lost 1 base and J lost 1, with 7 bases in between. This CDR3 spans 14 amino acids. Germline V gene sequence: CDR1 DFQATT, CDR2 SNEGSKA (reference sequence). CDR3 amino acids: CSARGDGNTGELFF. The CDR3 bases are TGCAGTGCTAGAGGGGACGGGAACACCGGGGAGCTGTTTTTT.